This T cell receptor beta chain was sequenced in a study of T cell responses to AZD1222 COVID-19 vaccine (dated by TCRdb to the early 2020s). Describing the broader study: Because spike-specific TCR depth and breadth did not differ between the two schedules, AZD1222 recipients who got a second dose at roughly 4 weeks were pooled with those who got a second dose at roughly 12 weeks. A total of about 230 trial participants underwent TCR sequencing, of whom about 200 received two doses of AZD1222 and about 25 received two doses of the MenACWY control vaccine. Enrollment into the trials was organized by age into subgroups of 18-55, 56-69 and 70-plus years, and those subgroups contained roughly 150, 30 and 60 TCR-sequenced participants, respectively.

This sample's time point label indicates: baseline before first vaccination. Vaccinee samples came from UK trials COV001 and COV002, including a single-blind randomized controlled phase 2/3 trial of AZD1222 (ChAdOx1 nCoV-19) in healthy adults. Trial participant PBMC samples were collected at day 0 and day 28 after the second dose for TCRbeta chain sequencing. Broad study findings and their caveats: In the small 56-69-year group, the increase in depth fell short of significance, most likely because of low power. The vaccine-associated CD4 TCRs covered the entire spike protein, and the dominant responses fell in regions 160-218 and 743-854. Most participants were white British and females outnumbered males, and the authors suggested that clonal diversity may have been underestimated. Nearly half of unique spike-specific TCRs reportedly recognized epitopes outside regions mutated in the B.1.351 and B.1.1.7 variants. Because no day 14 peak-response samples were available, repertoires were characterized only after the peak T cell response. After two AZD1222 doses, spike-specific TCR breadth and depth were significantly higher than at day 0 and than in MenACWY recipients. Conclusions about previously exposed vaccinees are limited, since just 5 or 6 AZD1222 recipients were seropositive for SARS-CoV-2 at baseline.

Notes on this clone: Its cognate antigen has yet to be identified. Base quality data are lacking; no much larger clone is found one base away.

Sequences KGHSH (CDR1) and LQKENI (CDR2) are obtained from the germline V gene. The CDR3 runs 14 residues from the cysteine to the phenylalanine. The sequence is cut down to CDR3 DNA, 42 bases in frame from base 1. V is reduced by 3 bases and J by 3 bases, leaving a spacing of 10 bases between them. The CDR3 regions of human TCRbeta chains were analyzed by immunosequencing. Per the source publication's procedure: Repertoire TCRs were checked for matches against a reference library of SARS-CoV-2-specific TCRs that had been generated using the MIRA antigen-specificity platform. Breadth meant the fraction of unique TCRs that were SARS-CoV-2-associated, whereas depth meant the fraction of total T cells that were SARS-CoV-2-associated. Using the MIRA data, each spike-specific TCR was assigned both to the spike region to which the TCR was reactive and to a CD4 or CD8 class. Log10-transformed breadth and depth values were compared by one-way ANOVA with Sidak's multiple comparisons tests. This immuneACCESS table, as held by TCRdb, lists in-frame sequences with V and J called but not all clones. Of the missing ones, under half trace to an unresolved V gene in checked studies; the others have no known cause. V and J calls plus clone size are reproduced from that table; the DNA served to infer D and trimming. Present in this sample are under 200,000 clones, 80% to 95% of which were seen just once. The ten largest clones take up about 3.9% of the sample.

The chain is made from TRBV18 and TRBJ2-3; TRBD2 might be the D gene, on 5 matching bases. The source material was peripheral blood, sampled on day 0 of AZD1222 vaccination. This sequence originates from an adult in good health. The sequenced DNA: TGTGCCAGCTCACCGGTCCGGGAAACAGATACGCAGTATTTT. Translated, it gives CASSPVRETDTQYF.